This TCR beta chain was observed in a study of cytomegalovirus exposure and HLA in healthy donors (dated by TCRdb to the late 2010s). The study in broad terms: An earlier analysis of 587 of the donors reported approximately 260 Gb of sequence data and approximately 120 million unique TCR beta sequences obtained from 150 million to 200 million T cells. An early release covering more than 500 HLA-typed donors comprised 300 to 350 gigabases of sequencing data and tens of millions of unique TCR sequences. Among the 398 genotyped donors, around 81% belonged to the genetic ancestry cluster associated with self-reported Caucasian donors. The study was designed to test whether signatures of past pathogen exposure could be identified by cataloging public T cell receptors. Using immunosequencing, the study profiled T cell repertoires from 500 to 800 subjects and related those repertoires to cytomegalovirus serostatus. A separate validation cohort of over 95 different subjects was used in addition to the approximately 700-subject first cohort. To predict cytomegalovirus infection status, the study combined high-throughput TCR immunosequencing, statistical association of individual TCRs with disease status, and machine learning. A later analysis re-analyzed previously published TCR beta repertoires from several hundred donors and added high-resolution HLA genotyping to study TCR occurrence patterns. Rather than drawing on any new phenotypic data, the later analysis identified candidate immune exposures from TCR beta sequences and the way those sequences occurred across donors. An earlier analysis of around 580 of the donors used high-throughput TCR beta sequencing to judge whether each TCR beta V gene segment behaved as functional or pseudogenic. Alongside the repertoire data, information on donor age, sex, ethnicity and CMV serostatus was compiled. A later genetic analysis took genome-wide SNP genotypes for about three fifths of the roughly 670 donors and used that subset as a discovery cohort. Every repertoire in the discovery cohort had been generated on one and the same sequencing platform. Class I and class II HLA loci were covered by the typing at four-digit resolution. The number of typed donors differed by locus: about 629-630 for A, B, C, DRB1 and DQB1; 500 to 550 for DQA1; around 610 for DPA1; and some 450 for DPB1. Five DR-DQ haplotypes were treated as single units for association and clustering because of strong linkage in the cohort. Among about 390 genotyped donors of the cohort, an average of approximately 230,000 unique TCR beta nucleotide sequences were sequenced per donor, roughly 18% of them non-productive.

As to this clone: Its cognate antigen has yet to be identified. Base qualities are not at hand, and no much larger clone is one base apart.

Libraries were constructed by the immunoSEQ multiplex PCR assay. For the multiplex PCR, a mixture combining 60 forward primers for TCR Vbeta segments and 13 reverse primers for TCR Jbeta segments was used. The CDR3 region of rearranged TCR beta genes was amplified from genomic DNA by a multiplex PCR assay. Amplified TCR beta libraries were sequenced as 87-base-pair reads on the Illumina HiSeq System. The paper's data handling went like this. In a later analysis, roughly 80 million unique TCR beta chains were counted across the 500 to 700 repertoires, and about 9.9 million of these chains were shared by at least two donors. Raw reads were error-corrected and collapsed into unique sequences with a nearest-neighbor algorithm that merged closely related sequences to remove PCR and sequencing errors. To assign V, D and J gene segments, CDR3 sequences were aligned to IMGT reference sequences. Each retained sequence needed at least a six-nucleotide match to both a V gene segment and a J gene segment. A rearrangement counted as productive if the CDR3 had no stop codons and remained in frame with V and J, and every other rearrangement counted as non-productive. Following IMGT convention, CDR3 was defined as the stretch from the second conserved V-encoded cysteine up to the conserved J-encoded phenylalanine. The earlier analysis of about 530 of the donors excluded any sequence lacking an unambiguous match to a single V gene segment. An earlier analysis of approximately 590 of the donors called V segments functional above 56.7% productive rearrangements and segregating when the between-donor standard deviation exceeded 5%. A statistical classification framework was developed to diagnose cytomegalovirus status using the catalog of TCR beta chain sequences. In a later analysis, V and J genes were assigned by comparing TCR nucleotide sequences against IMGT/GENE-DB human TR gene sequences. A later analysis assigned CDR3 sequences and most-parsimonious VDJ recombination scenarios with the TCRdist pipeline. In a later analysis, each TCR beta chain was defined by its CDR3 amino acid sequence together with its V-gene family, and reads without a unique V-gene family were excluded. To address suspected cross-contamination and a sequencing artifact, a later analysis removed roughly 640 highly shared, low-generation-probability nucleotide sequences. For each public chain, a later analysis derived a clonal expansion index from normalized ranks of inferred template counts within each repertoire. In a later analysis, generation probabilities were computed with a VDJ recombination model fitted to out-of-frame rearrangements, and the resulting probabilities were checked against IGoR. In a later analysis, TCR-TCR, TCR-HLA and TCR-CMV co-occurrence was scored with hypergeometric tests, and a repertoire-size bias correction was applied to TCR pairs. A later analysis estimated false discovery rates by permuting HLA or CMV assignments 20 times. In a later analysis, co-occurring TCRs were grouped using DBSCAN, with TCRdist sequence similarity added in when clustering inside HLA-allele-positive subsets. Repertoires with fewer than 30,000 or more than 120,000 public chains, plus five repertoires with anomalous nucleotide sharing, were excluded from co-occurrence clustering. What TCRdb holds here is the immuneACCESS table cut down to in-frame rearrangements. Part of the clones is not present; checked against another copy, under half of the missing clones reflect an unresolved V gene, and the others are unexplained. That table gives V, J and clone size, and the DNA gave D and trimming. This sample comprises around 150,000 clones, about four fifths of them detected only once. Approximately 2.8% of the sample belongs to the ten largest clones.

The cohort comprised around 700 healthy bone marrow donors. All cohort members were sampled while nominally healthy, although unrecorded immune exposures were likely present. The donor was CMV seronegative and was included in the group of several hundred seronegative cohort members. A peripheral blood sample was collected from each donor, and TCR beta sequencing was performed on peripheral blood mononuclear cells. The Qiagen DNeasy Blood Extraction Kit was used to extract genomic DNA from the blood cell samples. Results and caveats for the whole study, not just this receptor: Some 15 rarely observed V segments, including chromosome 9 orphons, were excluded from the earlier analysis of approximately 500 of the donors because counts were too low. In the study, about 150 TCR beta chains were listed as associated with cytomegalovirus. It was suggested by the authors that the approach could potentially be generalized to other disease states and immunological phenotypes. Because some donors lacked HLA typing at each locus, the association tests relied only on the typed subset. A later analysis reported that several top co-occurrence clusters appeared linked to parvovirus B19, influenza, CMV and Epstein-Barr virus. At a false discovery rate of 0.05, a later analysis linked around 15,000 TCR beta sequences to specific HLA alleles. The presence/absence analyses assumed that sequencing depth was roughly uniform across donors, and that assumption may not be true. Compared with the approximately 670-donor mean, donors in an Asian-associated ancestry cluster had fewer N-insertions in productive TCRs, according to a later genetic analysis. In a later genetic analysis, a missense DCLRE1C variant was associated with V-gene and J-gene trimming of TCR beta chains, and the association was replicated in an independent cohort. Linkage disequilibrium might explain the correlated functional status among segregating V segments, but an unknown experimental factor could not be excluded. The only immune exposure information available for the cohort was CMV serostatus. Some IMGT-functional V segments, including TRBV6-2 and TRBV6-3, could not be told apart with the 87-base-pair reads, so those segments were excluded. Most TCR sequences were seen in very few donors, while some public TCRs were found in many individuals. Most CMV-associated TCR beta chains appeared to be HLA-restricted in a later analysis, and the HLA associations seemed to be driven largely by CMV exposure. When HLA alleles, especially DR and DQ, strongly co-occurred, TCR associations were difficult to assign to individual alleles. According to a later analysis, TCR association rates differed among HLA loci, with DRB1 alleles showing the most associated TCRs and HLA-C alleles showing the fewest. In a later analysis, HLA-associated TCR beta chains showed more clonal expansion and lower generation probabilities than non-associated chains that were equally common. The classifier was reported to diagnose cytomegalovirus status with high specificity and sensitivity in both the original cohort and the validation cohort. In this cohort, only TCR beta chains were sequenced, and detectable features were limited by the absence of alpha or paired-chain data. In an earlier analysis of some 500 of the donors, most TCR beta V segments appeared in productive rearrangements about 87% or about 30% of the time, broadly matching IMGT annotations. A further reported finding was that TCR beta sequences accurately predicted the HLA-A and HLA-B alleles for most subjects in the first cohort. A cluster of highly shared sequence variants was judged likely to be a technical artifact of the sequencing pipeline. A few of the identified cytomegalovirus-associated TCR beta chains were confirmed in vitro to be specific for cytomegalovirus antigens.

There are 15 amino acids in the CDR3, from cysteine to phenylalanine inclusive. The retained sequence is limited to the CDR3, 45 bases, with the frame set at the first base. V is cut back by 5 bases and J by 6 bases, with 10 bases in the junction unmatched. For CDR1 and CDR2, the germline V gene lists SNHLY and FYNNEI. Here the chain combines TRBV2 and TRBJ2-1, and TRBD1 matches 7 of the central bases. This TCR was sampled from a male donor in good health and CMV-seronegative. The specimen was PBMCs. The nucleotides are TGTGCCAGCAGTAAGAATAGACAGGGTAGCAATGAGCAGTTCTTC. Translated, this is CASSKNRQGSNEQFF.